This T cell receptor beta chain appears in the sequencing data of a study of T cells after yellow fever vaccination. Study background: SMART-Seq v4 Ultra Low Input served to prepare low-cell-number fractions.

The 5'RACE template-switching step produced TCR cDNA and added a universal primer site and UMIs. TCRdb used MiXCR to reprocess the 5' RACE reads, holding one entry per CDR3 protein. The sample carries 450,000 to 550,000 distinct CDR3 sequences, roughly 19% recorded once. CDR1 KGHSH and CDR2 LQKENI come from the germline V gene. The CDR3 extends over 15 amino acids. Germline trimming cut 3 bases from V and 4 bases from J; bases unmatched to any gene: 4. General observations from the study: Among all clonotypes, a small share was observed in both CD4 and CD8 compartments.

This clonotype has only one observation. Its antigen is not known. V usage is TRBV18 and J usage is TRBJ2-1; 9 nucleotides agree with TRBD1. The specimen was PBMCs, collected 15 days after the yellow fever booster vaccination. The clonotype originates from a man aged 25-45 years who received the YFV17D yellow fever vaccine. The CDR3 reads CASSPGQGIYNEQFF. CDR3 nucleotides: TGTGCCAGCTCACCGGGACAGGGTATTTACAATGAGCAGTTCTTC.